This T cell receptor beta chain was recovered during a study of blood T cell repertoires in COVID-19. At the level of the study: The United States, Italy and Spain supplied acute and convalescent COVID-19 samples. In each case, the material was cDNA or gDNA derived from T cells, B-cell-depleted T cells, or PBMCs.

CDR1 SGHNT and CDR2 YYREEE come from the germline V gene (reference sequence). The CDR3 runs to 14 residues. Trimming took 10 bases from V and 6 from J; bases not matched to a gene: 15. Authors' analysis steps: Nucleated cell number was recorded as an estimate derived from reference gene primer amplification. This table comes from immunoSEQ multiplex PCR, and its TCRdb copy is limited to in-frame clones, with some not included. V and J calls and clone size are as listed in that table; D and trimming were resolved from the DNA. Among around 400,000 clones, around 87% were seen once, and the ten largest hold about 2.3%. Enrolled during active infection, Seattle patients were then followed longitudinally.

The chain has TRBV5-4 and TRBJ2-7; 8 positions agree with TRBD1. The sample was peripheral blood. The receptor's source is a woman aged 60-75 years with COVID-19, enrolled during active disease. For the CDR3, the DNA is TGTGCCGGGGGGAGGACAGGGCTCGACGGCGAGCAGTACTTC. It translates to CAGGRTGLDGEQYF.